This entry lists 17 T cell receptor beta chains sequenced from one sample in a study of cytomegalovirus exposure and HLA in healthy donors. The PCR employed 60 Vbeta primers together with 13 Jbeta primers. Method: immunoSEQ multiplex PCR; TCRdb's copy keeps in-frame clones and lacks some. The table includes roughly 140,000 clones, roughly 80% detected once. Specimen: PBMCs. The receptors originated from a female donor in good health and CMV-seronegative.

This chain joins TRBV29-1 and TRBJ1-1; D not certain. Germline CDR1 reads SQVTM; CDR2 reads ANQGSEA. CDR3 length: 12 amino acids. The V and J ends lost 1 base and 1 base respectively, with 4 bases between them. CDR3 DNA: TGCAGCGTTGAAGGCAGGAACACTGAAGCTTTCTTT. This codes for CSVEGRNTEAFF.

CDR3 amino acids: CASSSTSGIMETQYF. CDR3 DNA sequence: TGTGCCAGCAGCTCCACTAGCGGGATCATGGAGACCCAGTACTTC. This chain joins TRBV7-2 and TRBJ2-5; 10 bases match TRBD2. There are 15 residues in the CDR3. Per the germline V gene, CDR1 is SGHTA and CDR2 is FQGNSA. V lost 4 bases, J lost 5 bases, and 7 bases stayed unmatched.

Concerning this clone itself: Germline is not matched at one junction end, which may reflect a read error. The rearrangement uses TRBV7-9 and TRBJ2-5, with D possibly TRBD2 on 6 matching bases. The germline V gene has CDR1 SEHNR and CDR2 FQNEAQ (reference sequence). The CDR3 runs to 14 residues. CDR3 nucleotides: TGTGCCAGCAGTTTAGCGGAGTACCAAGAGACCCAGTACTTC. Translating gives CASSLAEYQETQYF.

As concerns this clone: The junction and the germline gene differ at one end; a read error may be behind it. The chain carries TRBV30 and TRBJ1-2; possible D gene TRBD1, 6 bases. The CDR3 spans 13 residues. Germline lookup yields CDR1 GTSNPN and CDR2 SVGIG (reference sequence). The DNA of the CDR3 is TGTGCCTGGGCTAGGCAGGGGAACTATGGCTACCCCTTC. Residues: CAWARQGNYGYPF.

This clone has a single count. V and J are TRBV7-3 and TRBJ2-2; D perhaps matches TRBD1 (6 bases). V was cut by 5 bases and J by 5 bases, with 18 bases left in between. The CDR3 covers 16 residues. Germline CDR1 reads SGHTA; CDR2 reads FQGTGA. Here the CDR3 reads CASSPLRGIGTGELFF. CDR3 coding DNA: TGTGCCAGCAGCCCCCTAAGGGGGATCGGGACCGGGGAGCTGTTTTTT.

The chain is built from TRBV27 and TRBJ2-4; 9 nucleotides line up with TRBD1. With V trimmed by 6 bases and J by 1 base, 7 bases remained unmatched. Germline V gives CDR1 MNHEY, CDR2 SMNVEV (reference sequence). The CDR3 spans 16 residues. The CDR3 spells CASRPQGALAKNIQYF. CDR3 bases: TGTGCCAGCAGACCACAGGGGGCCTTGGCCAAAAACATTCAGTACTTC.

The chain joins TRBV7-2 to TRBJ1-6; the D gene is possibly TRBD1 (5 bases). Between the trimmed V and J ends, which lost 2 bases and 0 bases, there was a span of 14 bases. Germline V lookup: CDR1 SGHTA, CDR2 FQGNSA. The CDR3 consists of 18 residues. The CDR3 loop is CASSLQGTLSSYNSPLHF. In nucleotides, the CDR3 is TGTGCCAGCAGCTTACAGGGTACCCTGAGCTCCTATAATTCACCCCTCCACTTT.

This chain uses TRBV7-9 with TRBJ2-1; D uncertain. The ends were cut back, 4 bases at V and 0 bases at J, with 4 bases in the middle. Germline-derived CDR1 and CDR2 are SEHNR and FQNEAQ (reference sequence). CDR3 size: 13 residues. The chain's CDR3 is CASSSSSYNEQFF. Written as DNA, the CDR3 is TGTGCCAGCAGCTCGAGCTCCTACAATGAGCAGTTCTTC.

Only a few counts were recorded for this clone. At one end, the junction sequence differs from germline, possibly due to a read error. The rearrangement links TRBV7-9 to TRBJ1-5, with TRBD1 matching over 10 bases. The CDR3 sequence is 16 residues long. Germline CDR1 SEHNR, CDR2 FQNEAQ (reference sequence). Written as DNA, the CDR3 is TGTTCCAGCAGCTTAGCAGCCGGGACAGGGGACGCTCCCCAGCATTTT. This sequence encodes CSSSLAAGTGDAPQHF. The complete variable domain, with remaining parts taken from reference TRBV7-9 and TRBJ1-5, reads DTGVSQNPRHKITKRGQNVTFRCDPISEHNRLYWYRQTLGQGPEFLTYFQNEAQLEKSRLLSDRFSAERPKGSFSTLEIQRTEQGDSAMYLCSSSLAAGTGDAPQHFGDGTRLSIL.

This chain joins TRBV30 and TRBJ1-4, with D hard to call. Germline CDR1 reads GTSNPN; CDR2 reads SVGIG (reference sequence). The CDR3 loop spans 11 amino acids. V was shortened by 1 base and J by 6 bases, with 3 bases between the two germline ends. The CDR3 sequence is CAWSAYEKLFF. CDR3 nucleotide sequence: TGTGCCTGGAGTGCGTATGAAAAACTGTTTTTT.

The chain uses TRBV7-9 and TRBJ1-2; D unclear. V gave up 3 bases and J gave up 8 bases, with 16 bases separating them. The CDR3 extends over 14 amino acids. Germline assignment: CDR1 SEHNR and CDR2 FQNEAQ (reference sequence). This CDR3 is CASSLIDIIAGYTF. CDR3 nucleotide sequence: TGTGCCAGCAGCTTGATCGACATCATCGCCGGCTACACCTTC.

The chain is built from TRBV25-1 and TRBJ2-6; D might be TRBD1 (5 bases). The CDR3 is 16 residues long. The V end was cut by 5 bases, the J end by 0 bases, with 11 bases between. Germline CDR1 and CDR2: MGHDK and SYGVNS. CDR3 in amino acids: CASSLSGISGANVLTF. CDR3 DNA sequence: TGTGCCAGCAGTTTATCAGGGATCTCTGGGGCCAACGTCCTGACTTTC.

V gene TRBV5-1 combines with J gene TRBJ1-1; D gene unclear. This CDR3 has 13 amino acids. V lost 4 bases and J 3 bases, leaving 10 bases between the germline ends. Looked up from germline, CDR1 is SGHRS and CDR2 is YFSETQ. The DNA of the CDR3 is TGCGCCAGCAGCCGAATCCTAGACACTGAAGCTTTCTTT. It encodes CASSRILDTEAFF.

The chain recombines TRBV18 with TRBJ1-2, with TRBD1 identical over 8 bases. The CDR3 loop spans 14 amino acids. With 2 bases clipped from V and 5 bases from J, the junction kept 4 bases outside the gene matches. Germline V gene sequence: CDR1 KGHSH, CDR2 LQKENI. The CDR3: CASSPSGQAYGYTF. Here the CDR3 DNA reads TGTGCCAGCTCACCATCGGGACAGGCTTATGGCTACACCTTC.

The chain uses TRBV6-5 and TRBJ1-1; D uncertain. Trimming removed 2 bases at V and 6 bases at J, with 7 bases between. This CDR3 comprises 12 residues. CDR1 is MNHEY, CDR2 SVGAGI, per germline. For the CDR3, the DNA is TGTGCCAGCAGTTACCCCCCCTCTGAAGCTTTCTTT. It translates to CASSYPPSEAFF.

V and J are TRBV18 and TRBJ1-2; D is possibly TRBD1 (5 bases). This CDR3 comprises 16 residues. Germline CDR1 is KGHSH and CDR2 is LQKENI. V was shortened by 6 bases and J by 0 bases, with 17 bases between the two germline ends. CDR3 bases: TGTGCCAGCTCCCAACTGACAGTCCCAGCTAACTATGGCTACACCTTC. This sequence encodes CASSQLTVPANYGYTF.

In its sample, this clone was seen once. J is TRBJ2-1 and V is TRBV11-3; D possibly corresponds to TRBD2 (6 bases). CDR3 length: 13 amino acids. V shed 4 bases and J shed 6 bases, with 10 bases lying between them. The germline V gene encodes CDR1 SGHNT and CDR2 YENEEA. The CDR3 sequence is CASSWDFSNEQFF. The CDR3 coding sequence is TGTGCCAGCAGCTGGGACTTCTCCAATGAGCAGTTCTTC.